This T cell receptor beta chain was recorded in a study of T cells in Graves' hyperthyroidism and ophthalmopathy. Study conclusions and caveats: The model forecast ophthalmopathy, anticipating it by a median approximately 6.1 months before onset.

RNA transcripts were the template for amplifying TCR beta CDR3 regions. HTBI primers were the set used in a first-round RT-PCR of the TCR CDR3. TCRdb independently ran MiXCR on the multiplex PCR reads; one entry per CDR3 protein. The table records 500,000 to 800,000 distinct CDR3 sequences, about 14% of them present only once. This CDR3 contains 16 residues. Germline CDR1 KGHSH, CDR2 LQKENI. A remark on this clonotype: Its target is unknown. A much larger clone is a single base away; this may be a read error.

The TCR was taken from a woman aged 45-65 years with Graves' ophthalmopathy. V and J are TRBV18 and TRBJ1-6; 8 nucleotides match TRBD1. Sequencing was performed on blood. The CDR3 here is CVSSTDRGSYNSPLHF. The CDR3 DNA reads as TGTGTCAGCTCAACAGACAGGGGTTCCTATAATTCACCCCTCCACTTT.